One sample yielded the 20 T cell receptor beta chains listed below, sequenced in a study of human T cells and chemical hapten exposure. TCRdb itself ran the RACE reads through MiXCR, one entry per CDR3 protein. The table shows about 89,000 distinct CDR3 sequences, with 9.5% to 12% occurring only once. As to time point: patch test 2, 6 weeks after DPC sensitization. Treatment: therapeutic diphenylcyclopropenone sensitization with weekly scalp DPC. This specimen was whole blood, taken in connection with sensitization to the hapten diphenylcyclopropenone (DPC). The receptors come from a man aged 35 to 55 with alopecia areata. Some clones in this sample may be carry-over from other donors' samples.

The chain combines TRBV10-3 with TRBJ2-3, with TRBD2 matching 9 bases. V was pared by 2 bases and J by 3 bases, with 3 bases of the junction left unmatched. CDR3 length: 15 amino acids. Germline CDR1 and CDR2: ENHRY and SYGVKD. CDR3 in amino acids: CAISEASGITDTQYF. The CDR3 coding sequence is TGTGCCATCAGTGAGGCTAGCGGGATAACAGATACGCAGTATTTT.

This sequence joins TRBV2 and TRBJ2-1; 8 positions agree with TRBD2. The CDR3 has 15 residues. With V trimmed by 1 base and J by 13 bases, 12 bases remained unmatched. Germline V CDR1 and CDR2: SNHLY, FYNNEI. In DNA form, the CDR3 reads TGTGCCAGCAGTGAAGAGACTAGCGTAGTGCGACAACAGTTCTTC. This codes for CASSEETSVVRQQFF.

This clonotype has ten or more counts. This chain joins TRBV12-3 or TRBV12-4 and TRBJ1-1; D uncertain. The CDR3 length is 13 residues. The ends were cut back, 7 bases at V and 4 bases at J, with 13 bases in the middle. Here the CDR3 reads CASTGERSTEAFF. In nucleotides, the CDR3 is TGTGCCAGCACCGGGGAAAGGAGCACTGAAGCTTTCTTT.

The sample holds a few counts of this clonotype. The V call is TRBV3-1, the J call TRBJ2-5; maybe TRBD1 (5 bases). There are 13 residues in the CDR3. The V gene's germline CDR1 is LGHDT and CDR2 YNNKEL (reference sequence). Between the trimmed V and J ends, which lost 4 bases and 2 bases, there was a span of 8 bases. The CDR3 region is CASSRQRQETQYF. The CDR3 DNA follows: TGTGCCAGCAGCCGACAGCGTCAAGAGACCCAGTACTTC.

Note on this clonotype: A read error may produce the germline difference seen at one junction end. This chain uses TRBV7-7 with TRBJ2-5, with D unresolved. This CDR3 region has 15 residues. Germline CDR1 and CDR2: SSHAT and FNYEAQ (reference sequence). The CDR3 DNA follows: TGTGCTAGCAGCTTAGGTTCCAGGTCTGGAGAGACCCAGTACTTC. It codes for CASSLGSRSGETQYF.

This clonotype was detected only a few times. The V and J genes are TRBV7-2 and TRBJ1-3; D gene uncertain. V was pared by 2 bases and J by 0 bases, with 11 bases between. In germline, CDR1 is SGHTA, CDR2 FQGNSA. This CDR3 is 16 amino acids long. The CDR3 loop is CASSLLTGISGNTIYF. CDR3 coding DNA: TGTGCCAGCAGCTTATTGACGGGGATCTCTGGAAACACCATATATTTT.

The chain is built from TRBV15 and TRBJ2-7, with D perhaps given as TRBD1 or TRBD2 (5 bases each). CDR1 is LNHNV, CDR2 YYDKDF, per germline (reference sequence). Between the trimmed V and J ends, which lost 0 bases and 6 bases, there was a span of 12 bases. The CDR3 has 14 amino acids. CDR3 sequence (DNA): TGTGCCACCAGCAGAGAAGGCAGGGCGGGCGAGCAGTACGTC. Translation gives CATSREGRAGEQYV.

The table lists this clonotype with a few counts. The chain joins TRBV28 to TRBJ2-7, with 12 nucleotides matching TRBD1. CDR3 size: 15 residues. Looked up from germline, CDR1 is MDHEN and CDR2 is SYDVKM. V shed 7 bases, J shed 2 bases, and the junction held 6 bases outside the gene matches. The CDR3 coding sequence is TGTGCCAGCATTGCCGGGGACAGGGGGCCCTACGAGCAGTACTTC. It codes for CASIAGDRGPYEQYF. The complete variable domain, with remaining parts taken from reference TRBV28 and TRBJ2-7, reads DVKVTQSSRYLVKRTGEKVFLECVQDMDHENMFWYRQDPGLGLRLIYFSYDVKMKEKGDIPEGYSVSREKKERFSLILESASTNQTSMYLCASIAGDRGPYEQYFGPGTRLTVT.

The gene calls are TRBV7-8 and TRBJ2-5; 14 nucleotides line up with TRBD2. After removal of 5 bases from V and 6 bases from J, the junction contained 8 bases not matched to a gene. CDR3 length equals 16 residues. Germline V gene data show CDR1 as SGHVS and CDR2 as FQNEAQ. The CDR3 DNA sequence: TGTGCCAGCAGCCCCGGGACTAGCGGGAGATGGAAGACCCAGTACTTC. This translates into CASSPGTSGRWKTQYF.

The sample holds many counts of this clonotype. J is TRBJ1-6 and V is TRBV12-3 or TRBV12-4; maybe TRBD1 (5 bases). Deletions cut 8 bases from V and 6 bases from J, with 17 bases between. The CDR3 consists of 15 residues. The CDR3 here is CASGGAGTINSPLHF. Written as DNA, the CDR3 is TGTGCCAGCGGTGGGGCCGGGACCATTAATTCACCCCTCCACTTT.

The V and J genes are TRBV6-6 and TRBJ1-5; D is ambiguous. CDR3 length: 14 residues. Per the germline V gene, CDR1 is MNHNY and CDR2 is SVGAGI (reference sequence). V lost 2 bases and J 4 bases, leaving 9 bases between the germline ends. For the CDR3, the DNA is TGTGCCAGCAGTTACGGGTCTCGGAATCAGCCCCAGCATTTT. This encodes CASSYGSRNQPQHF.

The CDR3 DNA sequence: TGCGCCAGCAGCCAAGCCGGACTAGCGGGAGGCTATGAGCAGTTCTTC. This gives the protein CASSQAGLAGGYEQFF. The chain combines TRBV4-3 with TRBJ2-1, with 14 bases fitting TRBD2. Germline V gives CDR1 LGHNA, CDR2 YSLEER. V lost 1 base, J lost 8 bases, and 4 bases stayed unmatched. The CDR3 spans 16 residues.

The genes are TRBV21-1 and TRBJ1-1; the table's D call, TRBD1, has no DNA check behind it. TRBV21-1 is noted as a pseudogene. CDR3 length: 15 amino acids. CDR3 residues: CARRLPGRLDTEAFF. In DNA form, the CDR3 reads TGTGCCAGGCGCCTGCCGGGACGGCTGGACACTGAAGCTTTCTTT.

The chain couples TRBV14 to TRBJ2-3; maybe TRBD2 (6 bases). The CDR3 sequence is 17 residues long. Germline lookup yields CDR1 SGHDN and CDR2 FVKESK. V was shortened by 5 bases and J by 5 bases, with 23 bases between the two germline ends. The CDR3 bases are TGTGCCAGCAGCGAAGGGGCTCTCGCGGGACGGCGAGATACGCAGTATTTT. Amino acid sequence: CASSEGALAGRRDTQYF.

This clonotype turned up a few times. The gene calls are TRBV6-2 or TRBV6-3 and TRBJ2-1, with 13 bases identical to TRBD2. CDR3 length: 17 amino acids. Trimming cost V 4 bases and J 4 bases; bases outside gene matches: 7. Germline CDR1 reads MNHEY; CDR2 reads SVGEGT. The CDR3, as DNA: TGTGCCAGCAGTTCGACTAGCGGGAGGCCGGAATACAATGAGCAGTTCTTC. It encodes CASSSTSGRPEYNEQFF.

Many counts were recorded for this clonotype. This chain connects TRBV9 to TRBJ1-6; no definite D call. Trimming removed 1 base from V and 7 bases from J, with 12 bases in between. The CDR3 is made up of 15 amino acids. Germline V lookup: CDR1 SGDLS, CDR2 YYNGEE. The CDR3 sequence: CASSVTSDANSPLHF. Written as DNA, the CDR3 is TGTGCCAGCAGCGTAACATCTGACGCGAATTCACCCCTCCACTTT.

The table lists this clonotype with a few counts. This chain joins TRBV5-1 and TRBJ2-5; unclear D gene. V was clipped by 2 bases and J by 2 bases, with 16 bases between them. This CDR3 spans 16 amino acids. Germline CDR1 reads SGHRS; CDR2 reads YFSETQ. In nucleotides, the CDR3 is TGCGCCAGCAGCTTAGGTACTCTTTCTACACAAGAGACCCAGTACTTC. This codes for CASSLGTLSTQETQYF.

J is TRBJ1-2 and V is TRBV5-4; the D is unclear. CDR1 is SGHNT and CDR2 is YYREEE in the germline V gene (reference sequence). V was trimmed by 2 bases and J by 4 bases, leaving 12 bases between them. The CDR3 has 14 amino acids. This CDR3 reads CASSFSRAPYGYTF. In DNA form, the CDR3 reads TGTGCCAGCAGCTTTAGCAGAGCTCCCTATGGCTACACCTTC.

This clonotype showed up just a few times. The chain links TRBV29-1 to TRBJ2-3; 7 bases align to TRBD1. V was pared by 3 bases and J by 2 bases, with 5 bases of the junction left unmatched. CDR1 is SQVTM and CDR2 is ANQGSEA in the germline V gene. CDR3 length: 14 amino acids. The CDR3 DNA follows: TGCAGCGTTGAGAGGACAGGTATCACAGATACGCAGTATTTT. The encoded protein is CSVERTGITDTQYF.

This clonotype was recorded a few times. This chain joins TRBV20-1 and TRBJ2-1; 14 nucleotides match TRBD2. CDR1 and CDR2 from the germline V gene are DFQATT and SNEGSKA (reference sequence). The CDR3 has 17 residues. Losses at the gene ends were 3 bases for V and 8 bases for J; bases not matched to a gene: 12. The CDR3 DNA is TGCAGTGCTAGCGGGTGGGGCAGACTAGCGGGAGGGGATGAGCAGTTCTTC. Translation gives CSASGWGRLAGGDEQFF.